Each of the 21 T cell receptor beta chains below was sequenced from the same sample in a study of blood T cells in healthy people across ages (dated by TCRdb to the mid-2010s). The method behind the library was 5' RACE. Sequencing took place on an Illumina HiSeq 2500. A second PCR of roughly 6 to 11 cycles was run with a J-beta primer mix and a sample-barcoded 5' primer. Using fastp trimming at Q25 and MiXCR clonotype assembly, TCRdb reanalyzed the public sequencing data and kept in-frame beta chains. One record per CDR3 amino acid sequence lists the most common genes and DNA. The sample yields over 600,000 distinct CDR3 sequences; over 20% were counted once. The ten largest make up 3.5% to 4% of the sample. Sequencing used blood. These receptors were obtained from a man between 65 and 85 years old in good health.

This clonotype has just a few counts. The J gene is TRBJ1-6, the V gene TRBV20-1; D remains ambiguous. The CDR3 has 14 residues. Germline lookup yields CDR1 DFQATT and CDR2 SNEGSKA (reference sequence). The V gene lost 5 bases and the J gene lost 7 bases, with 15 bases spanning the gap. The CDR3 loop is CSAGGGSGNSPLHF. The CDR3 DNA sequence: TGCAGTGCTGGAGGAGGGAGTGGGAATTCACCCCTCCACTTT.

This clonotype was observed a few times. The rearrangement links TRBV12-3 or TRBV12-4 to TRBJ2-2; a weak D match, TRBD1 (6 bases). The CDR3 has 14 amino acids. Trimming took off 6 bases at V and 3 bases at J, with 11 bases between the two ends. The CDR3 spells CASRPGEYTGELFF. For the CDR3, the DNA is TGTGCCAGCAGGCCAGGGGAGTACACCGGGGAGCTGTTTTTT.

The chain's CDR3 is CASGFRDRGLGEQFF. For the CDR3, the DNA is TGTGCCAGCGGGTTTCGGGACAGGGGGCTAGGTGAGCAGTTCTTC. V is TRBV7-2 and J is TRBJ2-5; 12 bases map to TRBD1. The assigned J gene may be wrong: the sequence end matches TRBJ2-1 better. The CDR3 extends over 15 amino acids. The V gene's germline CDR1 is SGHTA and CDR2 FQGNSA.

The sample holds many counts of this clonotype. This chain uses TRBV12-3 or TRBV12-4 with TRBJ2-5; D ambiguous. CDR3 size: 12 residues. Trimming cost V 5 bases and J 2 bases, with 6 bases left between them. Here the CDR3 DNA reads TGTGCCAGCAGTACCTTACAAGAGACCCAGTACTTC. Translation: CASSTLQETQYF.

The J gene is TRBJ2-2, the V gene TRBV2; maybe TRBD2 (5 bases). Germline CDR1 is SNHLY and CDR2 is FYNNEI. The V gene lost 6 bases and the J gene lost 6 bases, with 11 bases spanning the gap. This CDR3 contains 13 residues. The CDR3 spells CASRRDGPGELFF. The CDR3 region has the DNA TGTGCCAGCAGGAGGGATGGGCCCGGGGAGCTGTTTTTT.

In nucleotides, the CDR3 is TGCGCCAGCAGCTTCGAGGGGGTTGGAGAGACCCAGTACTTC. As protein: CASSFEGVGETQYF. The rearrangement links TRBV5-1 to TRBJ2-5; D possibly corresponds to TRBD1 (6 bases). The CDR3 length is 14 residues. CDR1 is SGHRS and CDR2 is YFSETQ in the germline V gene. Deletions cut 2 bases from V and 4 bases from J, with 12 bases between.

V and J are TRBV6-5 and TRBJ1-2, with D possibly TRBD1 on 5 matching bases. This CDR3 is built from 14 residues. The V end lost 0 bases, the J end lost 7 bases, and 12 bases lay between the germline ends. CDR1 and CDR2 (germline): MNHEY, SVGAGI. In DNA, the CDR3 is TGTGCCAGCAGTTACTCAGGGGATTTTGCTGGCTACACCTTC. Encoded protein: CASSYSGDFAGYTF.

There are many counts of this clonotype. This CDR3 reads CASSLLTEAFF. CDR3 bases: TGTGCCAGCAGTTTATTAACTGAAGCTTTCTTT. The chain is built from TRBV28 and TRBJ1-1; D is unresolved. CDR1 and CDR2 (germline): MDHEN, SYDVKM. The CDR3 loop spans 11 amino acids. V dropped 1 base and J dropped 5 bases, with 2 bases sitting between them.

The chain links TRBV10-3 to TRBJ2-5, with 11 bases lining up with TRBD1. Losses at the gene ends were 8 bases for V and 4 bases for J; bases not matched to a gene: 3. Germline lookup yields CDR1 ENHRY and CDR2 SYGVKD. CDR3 size: 13 residues. The CDR3: CAIGTGGVETQYF. CDR3 sequence (DNA): TGTGCCATCGGGACAGGGGGAGTAGAGACCCAGTACTTC.

V gene TRBV29-1 combines with J gene TRBJ2-5, with 10 bases lining up with TRBD1. With V trimmed by 6 bases and J by 4 bases, 5 bases remained unmatched. CDR1 and CDR2 from the germline V gene are SQVTM and ANQGSEA. The CDR3 consists of 13 residues. CDR3 protein: CSVDRTGGETQYF. The CDR3 coding sequence is TGCAGCGTGGATCGGACAGGGGGAGAGACCCAGTACTTC. The entire variable domain, with the rest obtained from reference TRBV29-1 and TRBJ2-5, is as follows: SAVISQKPSRDICQRGTSLTIQCQVDSQVTMMFWYRQQPGQSLTLIATANQGSEATYESGFVIDKFPISRPNLTFSTLTVSNMSPEDSSIYLCSVDRTGGETQYFGPGTRLLVL.

The table lists this clonotype with a few counts. V is TRBV20-1 and J is TRBJ2-4; 7 nucleotides agree with TRBD2. The germline CDR1 and CDR2 sequences are DFQATT and SNEGSKA (reference sequence). V lost 3 bases, J lost 0 bases, and 5 bases stayed unmatched. The CDR3 has 15 residues. CDR3 DNA sequence: TGCAGTGCTAGCGCTAGCGGAGTAGCCAAAAACATTCAGTACTTC. It specifies CSASASGVAKNIQYF.

This clonotype has a handful of counts. J is TRBJ2-5 and V is TRBV9; 7 bases align to TRBD2. Trimming at V came to 1 base and at J to 1 base, leaving 7 bases not matched to a gene. The CDR3 has 16 amino acids. The germline CDR1 and CDR2 sequences are SGDLS and YYNGEE. The CDR3 region is CASSVFPSGAQETQYF. The CDR3 coding sequence is TGTGCCAGCAGCGTATTTCCTAGCGGAGCCCAAGAGACCCAGTACTTC.

The V call is TRBV20-1, the J call TRBJ2-1; 8 bases are a match to TRBD2. Germline assignment: CDR1 DFQATT and CDR2 SNEGSKA (reference sequence). With 0 bases clipped from V and 2 bases from J, the junction kept 6 bases outside the gene matches. This CDR3 contains 16 residues. DNA of the CDR3: TGCAGTGCTAGAGATGCGATAGCGGGAACCTACAATGAGCAGTTCTTC. This encodes CSARDAIAGTYNEQFF.

This clonotype occurred many times. This sequence joins TRBV29-1 and TRBJ2-3; no definite D call. Trimming stripped 6 bases from V and 4 bases from J, with 11 bases between. The CDR3 covers 12 residues. CDR1 is SQVTM and CDR2 is ANQGSEA in the germline V gene. The CDR3 here is CSVKTFADTQYF. The CDR3 coding sequence is TGCAGCGTCAAAACCTTCGCAGATACGCAGTATTTT.

The chain employs TRBV7-9 and TRBJ2-1; possible D gene TRBD1, 5 bases. Germline loops: CDR1 SEHNR, CDR2 FQNEAQ (reference sequence). Between the trimmed V and J ends, which lost 1 base and 7 bases, there was a span of 14 bases. The length of the CDR3 is 15 residues. CDR3 amino acids: CASSLEGWQGNEQFF. In nucleotides, the CDR3 is TGTGCCAGCAGCTTAGAGGGTTGGCAGGGTAATGAGCAGTTCTTC. Combining the CDR3 with reference TRBV7-9 and TRBJ2-1 gives the whole variable domain DTGVSQNPRHKITKRGQNVTFRCDPISEHNRLYWYRQTLGQGPEFLTYFQNEAQLEKSRLLSDRFSAERPKGSFSTLEIQRTEQGDSAMYLCASSLEGWQGNEQFFGPGTRLTVL.

The chain joins TRBV6-2 or TRBV6-3 to TRBJ2-5, with D perhaps TRBD2 (5 bases). Germline CDR1 MNHEY, CDR2 SVGEGT. With 6 bases removed from V and 1 base from J, the gap between germline ends came to 18 bases. This CDR3 has 16 residues. CDR3 protein: CASSNLHREGQETQYF. The CDR3, as DNA: TGTGCCAGCAGCAATCTCCACCGGGAAGGCCAAGAGACCCAGTACTTC.

This clonotype has a handful of counts. The chain recombines TRBV12-3 or TRBV12-4 with TRBJ1-1; D is ambiguous. This CDR3 is 16 amino acids long. Trimming took 7 bases from V and 2 from J, leaving 20 bases between them. CDR3 loop: CASTSGVYGRNTEAFF. CDR3 nucleotide sequence: TGTGCCAGCACCTCCGGTGTTTACGGTCGAAACACTGAAGCTTTCTTT.

This clonotype was seen repeatedly, ten times or more. The CDR3 bases are TGTGCCACCAGCAGAGATTTGGCAGGGACCCAAGAGACCCAGTACTTC. Encoded protein: CATSRDLAGTQETQYF. This chain connects TRBV15 to TRBJ2-5, with D perhaps TRBD1 or TRBD2 (5 bases each). Trimming took off 0 bases at V and 1 base at J, with 12 bases between the two ends. This CDR3 is 16 amino acids long. CDR1 is LNHNV, CDR2 YYDKDF, per germline (reference sequence).

This clonotype was recorded a few times. The gene calls are TRBV12-3 or TRBV12-4 and TRBJ2-4; TRBD1 is a possible D gene (5 bases). Trimming removed 3 bases at V and 0 bases at J, with 9 bases between. The CDR3 has 15 amino acids. The chain's CDR3 is CASSFGHLAKNIQYF. CDR3 bases: TGTGCCAGCAGTTTCGGACACCTAGCCAAAAACATTCAGTACTTC.

V usage is TRBV20-1 and J usage is TRBJ1-2, with D hard to call. This CDR3 contains 12 residues. In germline, CDR1 is DFQATT, CDR2 SNEGSKA (reference sequence). CDR3 loop: CRSWSGDYGYTF. In DNA form, the CDR3 reads TGCAGGAGTTGGTCCGGCGACTATGGCTACACCTTC.

V and J are TRBV5-1 and TRBJ2-1; TRBD2 agrees at 11 bases. The V gene's germline CDR1 is SGHRS and CDR2 YFSETQ. The CDR3 covers 16 residues. Trimming at V came to 4 bases and at J to 8 bases, leaving 11 bases not matched to a gene. As DNA, the CDR3 is TGCGCCAGCAGCCGCGGGGCTAGCGGGAGGTTCGATGAGCAGTTCTTC. Translation gives CASSRGASGRFDEQFF.